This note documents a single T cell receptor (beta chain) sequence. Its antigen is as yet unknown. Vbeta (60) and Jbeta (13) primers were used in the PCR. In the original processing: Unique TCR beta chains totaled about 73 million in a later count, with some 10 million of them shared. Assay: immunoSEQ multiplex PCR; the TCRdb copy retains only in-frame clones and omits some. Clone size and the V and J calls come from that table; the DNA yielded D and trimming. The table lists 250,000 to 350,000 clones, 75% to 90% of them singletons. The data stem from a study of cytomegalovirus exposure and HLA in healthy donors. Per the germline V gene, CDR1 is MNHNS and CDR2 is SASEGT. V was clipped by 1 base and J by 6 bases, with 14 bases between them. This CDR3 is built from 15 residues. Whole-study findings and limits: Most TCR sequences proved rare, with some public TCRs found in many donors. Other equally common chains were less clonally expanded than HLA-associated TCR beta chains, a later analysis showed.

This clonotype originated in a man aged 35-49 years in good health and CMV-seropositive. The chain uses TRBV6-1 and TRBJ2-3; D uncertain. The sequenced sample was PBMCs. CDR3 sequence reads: CASSEVGFTPDTQYF. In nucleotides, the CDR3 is TGTGCCAGCAGTGAAGTTGGCTTCACCCCGGATACGCAGTATTTT.